The TCR beta chain under discussion was sequenced for a study of T cells in tuberculosis. Whole-study context: This South African cohort compared adolescents with or without latent tuberculosis against adults with active tuberculosis.

Sequenced by immunoSEQ multiplex PCR; TCRdb stores in-frame clones only, minus some. The sample includes roughly 31,000 clones, about 84% of them seen just once. Details on this clone: Its antigen remains unidentified.

The J segment lost 8 bases and the V segment lost 6 bases, leaving 5 bases of the junction unmatched. The germline V gene encodes CDR1 LNHNV and CDR2 YYDKDF (reference sequence). The CDR3 covers 13 residues. Study-wide results and limits: Active tuberculosis cases were adults; controls were adolescents.

Time point indicated: new active TB diagnosis, blood taken before or within 7 days of starting treatment. HIV-seronegative South African adults aged 18 years or older had newly diagnosed active tuberculosis. This sequence was found in an adult with tuberculosis. The sequenced sample was PBMCs, obtained at tuberculosis diagnosis. V and J are TRBV15 and TRBJ2-1; 9 bases line up with TRBD1. As DNA, the CDR3 is TGTGCCACCAGTGGACAGGGGATCCATGAGCAGTTCTTC. Translated: CATSGQGIHEQFF.